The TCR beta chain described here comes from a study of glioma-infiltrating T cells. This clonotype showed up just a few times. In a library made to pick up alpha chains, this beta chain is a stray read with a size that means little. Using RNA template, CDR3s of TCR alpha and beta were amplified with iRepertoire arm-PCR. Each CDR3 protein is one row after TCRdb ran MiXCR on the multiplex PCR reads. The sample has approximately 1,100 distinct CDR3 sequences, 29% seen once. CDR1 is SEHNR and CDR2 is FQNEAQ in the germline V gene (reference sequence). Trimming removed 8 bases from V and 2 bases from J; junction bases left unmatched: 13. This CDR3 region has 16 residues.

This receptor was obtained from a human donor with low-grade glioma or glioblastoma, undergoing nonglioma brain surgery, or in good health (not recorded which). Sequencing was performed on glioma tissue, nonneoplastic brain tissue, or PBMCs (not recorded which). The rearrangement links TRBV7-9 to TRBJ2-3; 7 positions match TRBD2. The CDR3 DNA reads TGTGCCAGCCCCCCGCAGGCTAGCGGATTCACAGATACGCAGTATTTT. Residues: CASPPQASGFTDTQYF. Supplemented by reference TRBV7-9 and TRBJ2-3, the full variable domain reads DTGVSQNPRHKITKRGQNVTFRCDPISEHNRLYWYRQTLGQGPEFLTYFQNEAQLEKSRLLSDRFSAERPKGSFSTLEIQRTEQGDSAMYLCASPPQASGFTDTQYFGPGTRLTVL.